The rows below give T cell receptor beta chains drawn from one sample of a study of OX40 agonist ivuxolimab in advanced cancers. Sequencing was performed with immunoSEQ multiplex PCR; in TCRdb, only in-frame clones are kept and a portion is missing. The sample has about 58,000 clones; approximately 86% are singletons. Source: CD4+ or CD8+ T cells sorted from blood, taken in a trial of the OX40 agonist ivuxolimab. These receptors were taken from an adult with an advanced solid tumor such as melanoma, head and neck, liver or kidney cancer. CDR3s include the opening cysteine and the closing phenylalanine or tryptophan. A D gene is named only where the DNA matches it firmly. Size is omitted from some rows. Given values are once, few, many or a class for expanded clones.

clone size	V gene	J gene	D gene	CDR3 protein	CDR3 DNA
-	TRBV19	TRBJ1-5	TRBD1	CASVTGDQPQHF	TGTGCCAGCGTAACAGGGGATCAGCCCCAGCATTTT
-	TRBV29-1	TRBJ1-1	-	CSVSTGMEAAFF	TGCAGCGTTTCGACCGGGATGGAGGCCGCTTTCTTT
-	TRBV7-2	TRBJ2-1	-	CASSFQRNGEQFF	TGTGCCAGCAGCTTTCAGCGCAACGGTGAGCAGTTCTTC
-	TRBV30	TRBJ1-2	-	CAWSSRGAFNYGYTF	TGTGCCTGGAGTTCCCGGGGGGCTTTTAACTATGGCTACACCTTC
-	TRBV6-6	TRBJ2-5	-	CASTPPQKETQYF	TGTGCCAGCACCCCCCCACAAAAGGAGACCCAGTACTTC
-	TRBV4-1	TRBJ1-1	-	CASSQFGVEAFF	TGCGCCAGCAGCCAATTCGGGGTTGAAGCTTTCTTT
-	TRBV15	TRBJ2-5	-	CATSRDTSSKETQYF	TGTGCCACCAGCAGAGATACTAGCTCGAAAGAGACCCAGTACTTC
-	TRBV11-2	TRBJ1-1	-	CASSFGGWGTEAFF	TGTGCCAGCAGCTTCGGTGGGTGGGGCACTGAAGCTTTCTTT
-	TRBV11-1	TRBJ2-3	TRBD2	CASSQTSGRAVDTQYF	TGTGCCAGCAGCCAAACTAGCGGGAGGGCCGTTGATACGCAGTATTTT
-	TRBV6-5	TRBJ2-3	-	CASRGIRWGTDTQYF	TGTGCCAGCAGGGGGATTAGGTGGGGCACAGATACGCAGTATTTT
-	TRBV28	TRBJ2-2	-	CASSSSWGSRTGELFF	TGTGCCAGCAGCAGTAGTTGGGGAAGTCGGACCGGGGAGCTGTTTTTT
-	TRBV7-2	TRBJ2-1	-	CASSSRFPGSEQFF	TGTGCCAGCAGCTCTCGATTCCCCGGGAGTGAGCAGTTCTTC
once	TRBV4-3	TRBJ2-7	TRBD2	CASSQEPTLAVYEQYF	TGCGCCAGCAGCCAAGAACCCACTCTAGCGGTCTACGAGCAGTACTTC
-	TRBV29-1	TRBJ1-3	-	CSAQRGPGQGPGNTIYF	TGCAGCGCCCAACGGGGTCCTGGGCAGGGTCCTGGAAACACCATATATTTT
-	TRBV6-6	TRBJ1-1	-	CAIVGTKNTEAFF	TGTGCCATCGTCGGGACAAAGAACACTGAAGCTTTCTTT
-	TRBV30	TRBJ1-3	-	CAWSGGNSGNTIYF	TGTGCCTGGAGCGGGGGGAACTCTGGAAACACCATATATTTT
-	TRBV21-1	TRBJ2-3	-	CASSKAGLAGPDTQYF	TGTGCCAGCAGCAAAGCGGGCCTAGCGGGTCCAGATACGCAGTATTTT
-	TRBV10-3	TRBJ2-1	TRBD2	CAISSGRSYNEQFF	TGTGCCATCAGTAGCGGGAGGTCCTACAATGAGCAGTTCTTC
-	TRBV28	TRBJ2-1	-	CASSPQGLYLSYNEQFF	TGTGCCAGCAGTCCACAGGGCCTCTATCTCTCCTACAATGAGCAGTTCTTC
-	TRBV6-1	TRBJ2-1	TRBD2	CASRHLAGNEQFF	TGTGCCAGCAGGCATTTAGCGGGCAATGAGCAGTTCTTC
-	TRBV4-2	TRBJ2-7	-	CASSQGLDEQYF	TGTGCCAGCAGCCAAGGCTTAGACGAGCAGTACTTC
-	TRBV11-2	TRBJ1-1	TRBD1	CASSFRWTGLNTEAFF	TGTGCCAGCAGCTTTAGGTGGACAGGGTTGAACACTGAAGCTTTCTTT
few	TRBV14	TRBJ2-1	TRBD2	CASSQVFVASGVEQFF	TGTGCCAGCAGCCAAGTGTTTGTGGCTAGCGGCGTTGAGCAGTTCTTC
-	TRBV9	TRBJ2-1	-	CASSVVGVRGFNEQFF	TGTGCCAGCAGCGTAGTAGGGGTCCGGGGGTTCAATGAGCAGTTCTTC
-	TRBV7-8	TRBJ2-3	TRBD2	CASSRRTSGGDTQYF	TGTGCCAGCAGCCGGCGGACTAGCGGAGGGGATACGCAGTATTTT
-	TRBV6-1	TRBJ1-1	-	CASSRVGSTEAFF	TGTGCCAGCAGCCGCGTGGGGAGTACTGAAGCTTTCTTT
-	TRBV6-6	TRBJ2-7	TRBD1	CASSSSDRGQEQYF	TGTGCCAGCAGTTCCTCGGACAGGGGGCAAGAGCAGTACTTC
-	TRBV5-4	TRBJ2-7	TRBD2	CASSSATGAGVRYEQYF	TGTGCCAGCAGCTCCGCAACGGGAGCGGGAGTGAGGTACGAGCAGTACTTC
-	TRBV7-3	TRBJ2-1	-	CASSLSSQVSNEQFF	TGTGCCAGCAGCTTAAGCAGTCAGGTTAGCAATGAGCAGTTCTTC
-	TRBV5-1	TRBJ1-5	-	CASSLLSGSNQPQHF	TGCGCCAGCAGCTTACTTTCTGGGAGCAATCAGCCCCAGCATTTT
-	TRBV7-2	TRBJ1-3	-	CASSLMGLAGNTIYF	TGTGCCAGCAGCTTAATGGGGCTCGCTGGAAACACCATATATTTT
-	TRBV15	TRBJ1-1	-	CATSRLDRMNTEAFF	TGTGCCACCAGCAGACTTGACAGGATGAACACTGAAGCTTTCTTT
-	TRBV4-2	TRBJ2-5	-	CASSLSRVGTQYF	TGTGCCAGCAGCCTCAGTCGGGTTGGGACCCAGTACTTC
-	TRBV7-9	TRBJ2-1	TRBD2	CASSIWTSGTNEQFF	TGTGCCAGCAGCATCTGGACTAGCGGGACTAATGAGCAGTTCTTC
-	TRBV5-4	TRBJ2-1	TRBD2	CASSHGTRYNEQFF	TGTGCCAGCAGCCACGGGACTAGATACAATGAGCAGTTCTTC
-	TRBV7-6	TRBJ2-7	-	CASSSEDRGEQYF	TGTGCCAGCAGCTCTGAGGACAGAGGCGAGCAGTACTTC
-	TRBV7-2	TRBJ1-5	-	CASSLGRSNQPQHF	TGTGCCAGCAGCTTAGGTAGGAGCAATCAGCCCCAGCATTTT
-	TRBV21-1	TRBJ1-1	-	CAGTRGYTEAFF	TGTGCCGGCACGAGGGGGTACACTGAAGCTTTCTTT
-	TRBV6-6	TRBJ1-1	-	CASSSNPRPLNTEAFF	TGTGCCAGCAGTTCCAACCCCAGACCGTTGAACACTGAAGCTTTCTTT
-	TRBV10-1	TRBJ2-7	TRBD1	CASSVGTGSYEQYF	TGCGCCAGCAGTGTCGGGACAGGCTCCTACGAGCAGTACTTC